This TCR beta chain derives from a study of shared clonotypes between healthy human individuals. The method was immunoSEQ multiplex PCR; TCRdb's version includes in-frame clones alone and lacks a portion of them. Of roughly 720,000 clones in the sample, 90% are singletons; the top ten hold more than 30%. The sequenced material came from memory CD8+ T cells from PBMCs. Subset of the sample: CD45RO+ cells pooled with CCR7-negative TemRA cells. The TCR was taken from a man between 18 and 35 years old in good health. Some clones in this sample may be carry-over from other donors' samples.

This chain's CDR3 is CATSSSSYNEQFF. CDR3 in DNA: TGTGCCACCAGCAGTAGCTCCTACAATGAGCAGTTCTTC. The genes are TRBV15 and TRBJ2-1; D not certain. Germline assignment: CDR1 LNHNV and CDR2 YYDKDF (reference sequence). Trimming pared 3 bases from V and 0 bases from J, leaving 3 bases between. The CDR3 length is 13 residues.